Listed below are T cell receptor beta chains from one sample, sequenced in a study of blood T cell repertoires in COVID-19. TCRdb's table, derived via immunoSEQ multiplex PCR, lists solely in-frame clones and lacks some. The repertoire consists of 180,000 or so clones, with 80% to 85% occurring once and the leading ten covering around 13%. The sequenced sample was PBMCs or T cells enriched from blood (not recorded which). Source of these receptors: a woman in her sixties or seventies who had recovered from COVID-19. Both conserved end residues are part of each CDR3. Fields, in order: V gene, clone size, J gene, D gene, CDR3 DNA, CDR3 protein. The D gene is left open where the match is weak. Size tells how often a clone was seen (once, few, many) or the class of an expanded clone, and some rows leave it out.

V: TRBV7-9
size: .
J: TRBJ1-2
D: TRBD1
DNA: TGTGCCAGCAGCCACCAACAGACAGGGGGCGTCTATGGCTACACCTTC
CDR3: CASSHQQTGGVYGYTF

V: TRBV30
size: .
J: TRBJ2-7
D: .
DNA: TGTGCCTGGAGTGTCGGGACACCCTCCTACGAGCAGTACTTC
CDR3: CAWSVGTPSYEQYF

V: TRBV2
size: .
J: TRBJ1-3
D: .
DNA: TGTGCCAGCAGTGAGAGAGGAAACACCATATATTTT
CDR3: CASSERGNTIYF

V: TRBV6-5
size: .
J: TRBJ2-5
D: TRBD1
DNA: TGTGCCAGCAGTCGGGACAGGCAAGAGACCCAGTACTTC
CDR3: CASSRDRQETQYF

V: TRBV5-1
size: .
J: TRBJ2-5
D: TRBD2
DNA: TGCGCCAGCAGCTTGGATAATAGCCTAGCGGGGGGCCGCCGGGAGACCCAGTACTTC
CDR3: CASSLDNSLAGGRRETQYF

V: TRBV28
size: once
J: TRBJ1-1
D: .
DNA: TGTGCCAGCAGTTTATCGCCAGGCGGGACTGAAGCTTTCTTT
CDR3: CASSLSPGGTEAFF

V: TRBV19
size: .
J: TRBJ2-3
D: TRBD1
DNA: TGTGCCAGTACTAATAGGGGCCGCCGGGACAGAGACACAGATACGCAGTATTTT
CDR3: CASTNRGRRDRDTDTQYF

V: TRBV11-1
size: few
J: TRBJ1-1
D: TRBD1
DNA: TGTGCCAGCAGCCTATACAGGGGAACAAATTATGAAGCTTTCTTT
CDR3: CASSLYRGTNYEAFF

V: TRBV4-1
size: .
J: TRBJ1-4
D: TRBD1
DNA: TGCGCCAGCAGCCGAGCTGCGACAGGGGGGAATGAAAAACTGTTTTTT
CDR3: CASSRAATGGNEKLFF

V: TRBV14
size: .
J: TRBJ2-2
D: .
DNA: TGTGCCAGCAGCCGGGACACACTCTCCAACACCGGGGAGCTGTTTTTT
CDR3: CASSRDTLSNTGELFF

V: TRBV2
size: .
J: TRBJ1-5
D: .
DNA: TGTGCCAGCAGTGAATGGGGGGGGGATCAGCCCCAGCATTTT
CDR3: CASSEWGGDQPQHF

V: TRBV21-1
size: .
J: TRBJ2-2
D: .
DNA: TGTGCCAACATACGACAGGACCCGCGAAGGATCGGGGAGCTGTTTTTT
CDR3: CANIRQDPRRIGELFF

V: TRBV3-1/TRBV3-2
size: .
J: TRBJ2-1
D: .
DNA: TGTGCCAGCAGCCGGGCAGAAGTGGAGCAGTTCTTC
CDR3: CASSRAEVEQFF

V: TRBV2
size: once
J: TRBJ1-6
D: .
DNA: TGTGCCAGCACCCTCCTCGGTGGAGAAGTACACTTT
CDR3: CASTLLGGEVHF

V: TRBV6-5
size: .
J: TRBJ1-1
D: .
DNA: TGTGCCAGCAGTTACTCTGGGAGGGCCACTGAAGCTTTCTTT
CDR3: CASSYSGRATEAFF

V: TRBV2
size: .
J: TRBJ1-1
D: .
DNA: TGTGCCAGCAGCGAGGGGGGGCGACGGACTGAAGCTTTCTTT
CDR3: CASSEGGRRTEAFF

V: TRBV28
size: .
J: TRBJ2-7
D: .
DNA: TGTGCCAGCAGTTTAGCATCCGGACTACAAAGTATAATCTCCTACGAGCAGTACTTC
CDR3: CASSLASGLQSIISYEQYF

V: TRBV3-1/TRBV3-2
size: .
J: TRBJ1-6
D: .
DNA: TGTGCCAGCAGCCAAGGAGCAGGTAATTCACCCCTCCACTTT
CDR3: CASSQGAGNSPLHF

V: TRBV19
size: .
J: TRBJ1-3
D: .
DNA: TGTGCCAGTAGTATTGACAACTCTGGAAACACCATATATTTT
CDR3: CASSIDNSGNTIYF

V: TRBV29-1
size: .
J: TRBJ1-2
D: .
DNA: TGCAGCCTCCGGGACACCTCTAACTATGGCTACACCTTC
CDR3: CSLRDTSNYGYTF

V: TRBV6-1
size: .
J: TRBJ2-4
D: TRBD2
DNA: TGTGCCAGCAGTGCTCGGACTAGCGGCCGCACTACGGCCAAAAACATTCAGTACTTC
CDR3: CASSARTSGRTTAKNIQYF

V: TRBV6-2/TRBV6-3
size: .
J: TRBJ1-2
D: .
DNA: TGTGCCAGCAGTGGTAGCTTCTATGGCTACACCTTC
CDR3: CASSGSFYGYTF

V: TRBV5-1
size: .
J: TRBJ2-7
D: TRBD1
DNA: TGCGCCAGCAGCCGAACTCCGGGACAGACTTACGAGCAGTACTTC
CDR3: CASSRTPGQTYEQYF

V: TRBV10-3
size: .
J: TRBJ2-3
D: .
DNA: TGTGCCATCAGTGAGGGAGCAGGGTTAGCAGATACGCAGTATTTT
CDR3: CAISEGAGLADTQYF

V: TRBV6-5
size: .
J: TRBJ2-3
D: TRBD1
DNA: TGTGCCAGCAGTACCGGACAGGGGGCAACAGATACGCAGTATTTT
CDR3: CASSTGQGATDTQYF

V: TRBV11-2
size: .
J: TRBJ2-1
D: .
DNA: TGTGCCAGCAGCTTAGAGACCCCAGCGGCCGAGCAGTTCTTC
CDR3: CASSLETPAAEQFF

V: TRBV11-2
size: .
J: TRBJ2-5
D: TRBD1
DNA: TGTGCCAGCAGCGAAACCGGGACAGGCTTAGAGACCCAGTACTTC
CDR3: CASSETGTGLETQYF

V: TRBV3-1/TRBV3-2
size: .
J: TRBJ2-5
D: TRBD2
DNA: TGTGCCAGCAGGACTAGCGCCGAGACCCAGTACTTC
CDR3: CASRTSAETQYF

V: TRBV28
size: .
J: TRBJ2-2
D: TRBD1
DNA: TGTGCCAGCACAACACCGGGACAGGGGACCGGGGAGCTGTTTTTT
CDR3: CASTTPGQGTGELFF

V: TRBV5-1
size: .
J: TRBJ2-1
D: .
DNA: TGCGCCAGCAGCCCAGGGGGGCGCGGAAACAATGAGCAGTTCTTC
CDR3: CASSPGGRGNNEQFF

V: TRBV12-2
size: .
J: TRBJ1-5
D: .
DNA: .
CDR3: CASRLAVGKGSNQPQHF

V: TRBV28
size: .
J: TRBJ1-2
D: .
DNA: TGTGCCAGCACCAAGGGAGGGAAGAACTATGGCTACACCTTC
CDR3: CASTKGGKNYGYTF

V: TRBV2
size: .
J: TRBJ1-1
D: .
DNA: TGTGCCAGCAGTGTACAGCCGAACACTGAAGCTTTCTTT
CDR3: CASSVQPNTEAFF

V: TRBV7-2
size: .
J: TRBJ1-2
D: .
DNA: TGTGCCAGCAGCTTAGGCGGGGGAGCAGGGCGGTTGGATGGCTACACCTTC
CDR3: CASSLGGGAGRLDGYTF

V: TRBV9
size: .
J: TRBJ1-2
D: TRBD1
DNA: TGTGCCAGCAGCGTCCTGGCGGCAGCAGGGGGCGATGGCTACACCTTC
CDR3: CASSVLAAAGGDGYTF

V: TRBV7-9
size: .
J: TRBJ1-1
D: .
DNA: TGTGCCAGCAGCTTAGTGCGCGGGCAGGCTGAAGCTTTCTTT
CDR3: CASSLVRGQAEAFF

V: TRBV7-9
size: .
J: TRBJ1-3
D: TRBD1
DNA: TGTGCCAGCAGCTTACCCTTTGGGACAGGGTTAAACTCTGGAAACACCATATATTTT
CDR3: CASSLPFGTGLNSGNTIYF

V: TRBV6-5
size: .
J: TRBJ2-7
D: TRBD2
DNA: TGTGCCAGCAGGACTAGCGGGAGTCGGAACGAGCAGTACTTC
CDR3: CASRTSGSRNEQYF

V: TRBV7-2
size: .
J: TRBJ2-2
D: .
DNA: TGTGCCAGCAGCTTAAGAGGGCGGAGCACCGGGGAGCTGTTTTTT
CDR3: CASSLRGRSTGELFF

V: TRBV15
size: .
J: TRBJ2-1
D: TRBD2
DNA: TGTGCCACCAGCAGGACTAGCCTGTCCTACAATGAGCAGTTCTTC
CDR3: CATSRTSLSYNEQFF

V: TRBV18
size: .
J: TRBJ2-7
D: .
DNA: TGTGCCAGCTCCTATACTAGTTACGAGCAGTACTTC
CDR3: CASSYTSYEQYF

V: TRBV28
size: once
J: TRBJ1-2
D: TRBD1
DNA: TGTGCCAGCAGCCCTGGACAGGGGGCGTATTATGGCTACACCTTC
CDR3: CASSPGQGAYYGYTF

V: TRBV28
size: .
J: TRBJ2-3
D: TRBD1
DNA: TGTGCCAGCAGTAAAGGGACAGGGGGCCCAGATACGCAGTATTTT
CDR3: CASSKGTGGPDTQYF

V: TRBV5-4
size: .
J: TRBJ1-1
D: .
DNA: TGTGCCAGCAGCTTGACAGGGAACACTGAAGCTTTCTTT
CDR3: CASSLTGNTEAFF

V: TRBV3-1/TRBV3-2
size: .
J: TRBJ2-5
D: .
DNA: TGTGCCAGCAGCCAAAGGTCGAGACAGGACTTTTCTAAGCTGTACTTC
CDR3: CASSQRSRQDFSKLYF

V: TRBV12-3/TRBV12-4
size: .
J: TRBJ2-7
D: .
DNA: TGTGCCAGCACAATGACACTGACCGAGCAGTACTTC
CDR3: CASTMTLTEQYF

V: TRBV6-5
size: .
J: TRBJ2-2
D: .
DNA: TGTGCCACCCGACTTATTGGCGACACCGGGGAGCTGTTTTTT
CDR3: CATRLIGDTGELFF

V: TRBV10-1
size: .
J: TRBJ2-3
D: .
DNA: TGCGCCAGCAGTGTCGATCCACAGGGCAAACCCACAGATACGCAGTATTTT
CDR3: CASSVDPQGKPTDTQYF

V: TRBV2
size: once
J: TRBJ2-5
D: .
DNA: TGTGCCAGCAGTGAAGGAGGAGAGACCCAGTACTTC
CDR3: CASSEGGETQYF

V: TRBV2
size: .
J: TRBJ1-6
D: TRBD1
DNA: TGTGCCAATGAGGGACAGGGGTTCGGGTCCTATAATTCACCCCTCCACTTT
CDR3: CANEGQGFGSYNSPLHF

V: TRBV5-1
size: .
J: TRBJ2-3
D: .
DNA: TGCGCCAGCAGCCCGTCAGATACGCAGTATTTT
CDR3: CASSPSDTQYF

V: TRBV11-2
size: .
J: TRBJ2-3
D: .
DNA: TGTGCCAGCAGCTGGGGACACACAGATACGCAGTATTTT
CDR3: CASSWGHTDTQYF

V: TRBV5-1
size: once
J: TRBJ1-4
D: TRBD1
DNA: TGCGCCAGCAGCTTGGGGACAGGGGTAGGAGAAAAACTGTTTTTT
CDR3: CASSLGTGVGEKLFF